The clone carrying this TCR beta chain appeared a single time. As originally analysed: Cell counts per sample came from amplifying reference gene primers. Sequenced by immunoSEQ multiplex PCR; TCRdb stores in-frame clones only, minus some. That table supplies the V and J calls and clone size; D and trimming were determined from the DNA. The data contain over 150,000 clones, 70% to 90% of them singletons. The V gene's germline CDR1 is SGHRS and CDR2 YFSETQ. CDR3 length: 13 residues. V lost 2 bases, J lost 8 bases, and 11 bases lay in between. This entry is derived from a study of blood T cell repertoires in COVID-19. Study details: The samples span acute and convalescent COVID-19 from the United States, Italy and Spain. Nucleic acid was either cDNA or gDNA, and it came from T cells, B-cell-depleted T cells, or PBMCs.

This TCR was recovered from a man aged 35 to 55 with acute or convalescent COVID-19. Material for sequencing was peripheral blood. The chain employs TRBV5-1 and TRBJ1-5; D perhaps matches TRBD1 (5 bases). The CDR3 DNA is TGCGCCAGCAGCTTTCAGGGAAAGGAGCCCCAGCATTTT. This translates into CASSFQGKEPQHF.